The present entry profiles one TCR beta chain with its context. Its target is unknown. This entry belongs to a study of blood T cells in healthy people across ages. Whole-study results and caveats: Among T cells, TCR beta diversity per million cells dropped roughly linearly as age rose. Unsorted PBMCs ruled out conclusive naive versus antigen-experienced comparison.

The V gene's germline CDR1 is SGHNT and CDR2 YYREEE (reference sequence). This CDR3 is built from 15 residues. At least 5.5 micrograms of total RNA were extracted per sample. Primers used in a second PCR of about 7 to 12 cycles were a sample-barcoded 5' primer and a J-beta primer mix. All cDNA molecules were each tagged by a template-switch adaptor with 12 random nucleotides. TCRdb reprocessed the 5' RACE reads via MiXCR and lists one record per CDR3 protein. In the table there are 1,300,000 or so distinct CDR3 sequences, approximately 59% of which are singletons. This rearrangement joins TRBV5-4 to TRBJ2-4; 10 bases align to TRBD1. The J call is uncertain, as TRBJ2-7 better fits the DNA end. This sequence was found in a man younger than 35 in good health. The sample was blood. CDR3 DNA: TGTGCCAGCAGCCCCTGGGACAGGGGACAAAGCGAGCAGTACTTC. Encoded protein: CASSPWDRGQSEQYF.